Presented here are 13 T cell receptor beta chains from one specimen sequenced in a study of cytomegalovirus exposure and HLA in healthy donors. The PCR employed 60 Vbeta primers together with 13 Jbeta primers. Produced via immunoSEQ multiplex PCR; TCRdb's table is partial and in-frame only. Among about 96,000 clones listed, 65% to 80% were seen once. The specimen sequenced was PBMCs. The receptors come from a female donor in good health and CMV-seropositive.

The CDR3 loop is CASSSRQGPSGYTF. In nucleotides, the CDR3 is TGTGCCAGCAGCTCCCGACAGGGACCCAGTGGCTACACCTTC. The chain recombines TRBV5-4 with TRBJ1-2, with 7 nucleotides matching TRBD1. CDR1 is SGHNT, CDR2 YYREEE, per germline (reference sequence). The V and J ends lost 3 bases and 7 bases, in that order; junction bases with no gene match: 9. The CDR3 sequence is 14 residues long.

J is TRBJ2-7 and V is TRBV15; no clear D. There are 12 residues in the CDR3. Deletions cut 3 bases from V and 4 bases from J, with 7 bases between. Germline V gives CDR1 LNHNV, CDR2 YYDKDF (reference sequence). The CDR3 region has the DNA TGTGCCACCAGCAGTATCCAGTACGAGCAGTACTTC. It encodes CATSSIQYEQYF.

The rearrangement uses TRBV5-1 and TRBJ1-4, with a possible D match to TRBD1 (5 bases). In germline, CDR1 is SGHRS, CDR2 YFSETQ. Trimming left V 2 bases short and J 8 bases short, with 13 bases between. The CDR3 consists of 14 residues. The DNA of the CDR3 is TGCGCCAGCAGCTTTCTTGGAGGGGACGAAAAACTGTTTTTT. This sequence encodes CASSFLGGDEKLFF.

CDR3 sequence reads: CSPGGWHNQPQHF. The CDR3 DNA reads as TGCAGCCCTGGAGGATGGCACAATCAGCCCCAGCATTTT. The V call is TRBV29-1, the J call TRBJ1-5; no definite D call. V lost 8 bases, J lost 3 bases, and 14 bases lay in between. The CDR3 extends over 13 amino acids. CDR1 and CDR2 (germline): SQVTM, ANQGSEA. Full variable domain (rest looked up from reference TRBV29-1 and TRBJ1-5): SAVISQKPSRDICQRGTSLTIQCQVDSQVTMMFWYRQQPGQSLTLIATANQGSEATYESGFVIDKFPISRPNLTFSTLTVSNMSPEDSSIYLCSPGGWHNQPQHFGDGTRLSIL.

The chain uses TRBV6-5 and TRBJ2-6; possible D gene TRBD2, 6 bases. Per the germline V gene, CDR1 is MNHEY and CDR2 is SVGAGI. CDR3 size: 15 residues. Trimming took off 6 bases at V and 6 bases at J, with 15 bases between the two ends. CDR3 protein: CASSPPSGVANVLTF. The CDR3 DNA reads as TGTGCCAGCAGCCCTCCATCGGGGGTGGCCAACGTCCTGACTTTC.

The chain carries TRBV6-1 and TRBJ2-2; the match to TRBD1 covers 7 bases. The germline CDR1 and CDR2 sequences are MNHNS and SASEGT. There are 15 residues in the CDR3. V trimming: 7 bases; J trimming: 4 bases; junction bases outside the gene matches: 9. Here the CDR3 DNA reads TGTGCCAGCACAACCTCGGCAGGGGGCACCGGGGAGCTGTTTTTT. It codes for CASTTSAGGTGELFF.

V usage is TRBV5-4 and J usage is TRBJ1-4; D not certain. The ends were cut back, 2 bases at V and 5 bases at J, with 4 bases in the middle. This CDR3 has 12 residues. Germline CDR1 and CDR2: SGHNT and YYREEE (reference sequence). CDR3 nucleotide sequence: TGTGCCAGCAGCTTCCCGAATGAAAAACTGTTTTTT. Protein: CASSFPNEKLFF.

This clone was observed a handful of times. This chain links TRBV10-3 with TRBJ2-3; TRBD2 agrees at 7 bases. Looked up from germline, CDR1 is ENHRY and CDR2 is SYGVKD. The CDR3 runs 16 residues. Losses at the gene ends were 5 bases for V and 3 bases for J; bases not matched to a gene: 11. This chain's CDR3 is CAISPWRAGATDTQYF. CDR3 nucleotides: TGTGCCATCAGTCCTTGGCGGGCGGGAGCTACAGATACGCAGTATTTT.

This rearrangement joins TRBV6-4 to TRBJ2-1; 12 nucleotides align to TRBD2. The germline CDR1 and CDR2 sequences are MRHNA and SNTAGT. V dropped 0 bases and J dropped 6; count of bases not matched to a gene: 0. CDR3 length: 15 residues. The CDR3 protein is CASSDSTSGSNEQFF. CDR3 sequence (DNA): TGTGCCAGCAGTGACTCGACTAGCGGGAGCAATGAGCAGTTCTTC.

This clone was seen a single time. The chain carries TRBV10-2 and TRBJ1-6, with D tentatively TRBD1 (6 bases). This CDR3 region has 15 residues. The V end lost 4 bases, the J end lost 7 bases, and 14 bases lay between the germline ends. The germline gives CDR1 WSHSY, CDR2 SAAADI. The CDR3 loop is CASSAYRERNSPLHF. CDR3 nucleotide sequence: TGCGCCAGCAGTGCGTACAGGGAACGAAATTCACCCCTCCACTTT.

V usage is TRBV4-3 and J usage is TRBJ2-7; a possible D gene is TRBD1 (5 bases). This CDR3 has 16 amino acids. Germline V gene sequence: CDR1 LGHNA, CDR2 YSLEER. V was shortened by 1 base and J by 10 bases, with 23 bases between the two germline ends. DNA of the CDR3: TGCGCCAGCAGCCAAGCTCCAGGGCAGGGCACGGGCCTACAGTACTTC. Translated: CASSQAPGQGTGLQYF.

The J gene is TRBJ2-7, the V gene TRBV11-2; D is unresolved. Between the trimmed V and J ends, which lost 2 bases and 4 bases, there was a span of 12 bases. The CDR3 spans 14 residues. Germline CDR1 SGHAT, CDR2 FQNNGV. CDR3 protein: CASSLPTPGYEQYF. The DNA for the CDR3 is TGTGCCAGCAGCTTACCCACCCCAGGATACGAGCAGTACTTC.

This clone turned up a few times. The genes are TRBV6-1 and TRBJ1-1; D unclear. This CDR3 has 13 residues. The germline gives CDR1 MNHNS, CDR2 SASEGT. The germline V and J ends were trimmed by 0 bases and 11 bases, with 13 bases remaining between them. This CDR3 is CASSEAMGVGAFF. CDR3 DNA: TGTGCCAGCAGTGAAGCGATGGGCGTTGGCGCTTTCTTT.